A selection of T cell receptor beta chains follows, all from one sample in a study of cytotoxic CD8 clonotypes in ibrutinib-treated CLL. Some clones are missing from TCRdb's copy, which holds only in-frame ones; the method was immunoSEQ multiplex PCR. The repertoire holds around 330,000 clones, with 67% as singletons. Material: PBMCs, obtained after 36 months of ibrutinib treatment. These receptors all come from a human donor with chronic lymphocytic leukemia. The CDR3 runs from the conserved cysteine through the conserved F or W. Each record gives: D gene, V gene, J gene, clone size, CDR3 DNA, CDR3 protein. The D gene is left open where the match is weak. Only some rows state a clone size, as once, few, many or a class for expanded clones.

-,TRBV13,TRBJ1-1,-,TGTGCCAGCAGCTCCCGGACCGTTAACACTGAAGCTTTCTTT,CASSSRTVNTEAFF
-,TRBV29-1,TRBJ2-5,-,TGCAGCGTGCCCATAGATGACGGGACCCAGTACTTC,CSVPIDDGTQYF
TRBD2,TRBV19,TRBJ2-3,-,TGTGCCAGTAGTTCCGGCGGACTAGCCCGCACAGATACGCAGTATTTT,CASSSGGLARTDTQYF
-,TRBV5-1,TRBJ2-7,-,TGCGCCAGCAGCTTGATGTTAGCGACCCCTAGCGAGCAGTACTTC,CASSLMLATPSEQYF
-,TRBV9,TRBJ1-2,-,TGTGCCAGCAGCGTAGGGGGCCCCACGAGACGAAGCTATGGCTACACCTTC,CASSVGGPTRRSYGYTF
-,TRBV29-1,TRBJ1-5,once,TGCAGCGTTGCCGACAGGTTAAATCAGCCCCAGCATTTT,CSVADRLNQPQHF
-,TRBV7-6,TRBJ2-2,-,TGTGCCAGCAGCTTACTTTCAGGTCGTTTCGGGGAGCTGTTTTTT,CASSLLSGRFGELFF
-,TRBV7-9,TRBJ2-6,once,TGTGCCAGCAGCCCCAGGACAGCCTACTCTGGGGCCAACGTCCTGACTTTC,CASSPRTAYSGANVLTF
-,TRBV7-9,TRBJ1-2,-,TGTGCCAGCAGCTTAAACAGGAACTATGGCTACACCTTC,CASSLNRNYGYTF
-,TRBV2,TRBJ2-7,-,TGTGCCAGCAGTGAAACGGATTACGAGCAGTACTTC,CASSETDYEQYF
-,TRBV7-6,TRBJ2-7,-,TGTGCCAGCAGCCCATCAGTTAGCTACGAGCAGTACTTC,CASSPSVSYEQYF
TRBD1,TRBV9,TRBJ1-4,-,TGTACCAGCAGCGTGGAGACAGGGGGGAATGAAAAACTGTTTTTT,CTSSVETGGNEKLFF
TRBD1,TRBV7-6,TRBJ2-1,-,TGTGCCAGCAGCTTGGGACAGGGGACTCACAATGAGCAGTTCTTC,CASSLGQGTHNEQFF
-,TRBV9,TRBJ2-2,few,TGTGCCAGCAGCGTACGTCCGGGGGCCCTAATTCGGACCGGGGAGCTGTTTTTT,CASSVRPGALIRTGELFF
-,TRBV28,TRBJ1-1,-,TGTGCCAGCAGTTTATTACAGAACACTGAAGCTTTCTTT,CASSLLQNTEAFF
TRBD2,TRBV10-2,TRBJ2-7,-,TGCGCCAGCACCACAAGGAGCGGGGGGGCCTACGAGCAGTACTTC,CASTTRSGGAYEQYF
-,TRBV5-4,TRBJ1-3,-,TGTGCCAGCAGCTTAGGCCTCAATGTTAACACCATATATTTT,CASSLGLNVNTIYF
TRBD2,TRBV7-9,TRBJ2-7,few,TGTGCCAGCAGCCCTCCTGGGACTAGCGGGGGACCTTCCTACGAGCAGTACTTC,CASSPPGTSGGPSYEQYF
TRBD2,TRBV10-2,TRBJ2-7,-,TGCGCCAGCAGTGAGTCGGGACTAGTCGGGAACGAGCAGTACTTC,CASSESGLVGNEQYF
-,TRBV7-3,TRBJ2-5,-,TGTGCCAGCAGCTTAACGAGGGGACCCCGGGAGACCCAGTACTTC,CASSLTRGPRETQYF
-,TRBV6-4,TRBJ1-6,few,TGTGCCAGGGGTGGGCAGGAGTATTCACCCCTCCACTTT,CARGGQEYSPLHF
TRBD1,TRBV7-2,TRBJ2-7,-,TGTGCCAGCAGCTTAGAAAACAGGGGGATATACTACGAGCAGTACTTC,CASSLENRGIYYEQYF
TRBD2,TRBV5-6,TRBJ2-3,-,TGTGCCAGCAGCTTGGTACTAGCGGGAGATACGCAGTATTTT,CASSLVLAGDTQYF
TRBD1,TRBV5-4,TRBJ1-6,-,TGTGCCAGCAGCGCAATGGGGACAGGGTTGAATTCACCCCTCCACTTT,CASSAMGTGLNSPLHF
TRBD1,TRBV29-1,TRBJ2-7,-,TGCAGCGCCAGACAGGGGGCGGGCTACGAGCAGTACTTC,CSARQGAGYEQYF
TRBD1,TRBV19,TRBJ2-5,-,TGTGCCACTAGACAGGGGGCGCAGGGGGAGACCCAGTACTTC,CATRQGAQGETQYF
-,TRBV2,TRBJ2-3,-,TGTGCCAGCAACTCAGGGGGCACAGATACGCAGTATTTT,CASNSGGTDTQYF
-,TRBV11-2,TRBJ2-5,-,TGTGCCAGCAGCACCCGTAGGGAGACCCAGTACTTC,CASSTRRETQYF
-,TRBV5-1,TRBJ1-5,-,TGCGCCAGCAGCTTGGAGGGGGAGGGCAATCAGCCCCAGCATTTT,CASSLEGEGNQPQHF
TRBD1,TRBV28,TRBJ2-7,-,TGTGCCAGCAGTCCCGGGACAGGGGCTTACGAGCAGTACTTC,CASSPGTGAYEQYF
TRBD1,TRBV29-1,TRBJ2-5,-,TGCAGCGCCTGGACAGGGGCCCAAGAGACCCAGTACTTC,CSAWTGAQETQYF
-,TRBV11-2,TRBJ2-7,-,TGTGCCAGCAGGGACCTTGCGGCGGGGCATCCCTACGAGCAGTACTTC,CASRDLAAGHPYEQYF
-,TRBV11-2,TRBJ1-3,-,TGTGCCAGCAGCTTTTGGGACTCTGGAAACACCATATATTTT,CASSFWDSGNTIYF
-,TRBV29-1,TRBJ2-7,-,TGCAGCGTAATTGGCAGGCTCAGCTCCTACGAGCAGTACTTC,CSVIGRLSSYEQYF
-,TRBV2,TRBJ1-2,few,TGTGCCAGCAGTGACCCGGAATACACCTTC,CASSDPEYTF
-,TRBV5-4,TRBJ2-5,-,TGTGCCAGCAGCTTGTCCAGGGGAATTGGCGGAGAGACCCAGTACTTC,CASSLSRGIGGETQYF
-,TRBV15,TRBJ1-1,-,TGTGCCACCAGCAGAGATATGGTTTACACTGAAGCTTTCTTT,CATSRDMVYTEAFF
TRBD1,TRBV11-2,TRBJ2-2,-,TGTGCCAGCAGCTTCCGAGCAGGGGGCAGCGGCACCGGGGAGCTGTTTTTT,CASSFRAGGSGTGELFF
-,TRBV6-4,TRBJ2-1,-,TGTGCCAGCAGTAACAATGAGCAGTTCTTC,CASSNNEQFF
TRBD1,TRBV5-4,TRBJ2-7,-,TGTGCCAGCAGTCTGGACAGGGTCGAGCAGTACTTC,CASSLDRVEQYF
-,TRBV18,TRBJ2-5,-,TGTGCCAGCTCACCGGAAGAGACCCAGTACTTC,CASSPEETQYF
TRBD1,TRBV7-2,TRBJ2-3,-,TGTGCCAGCAGCAACGACAGGGCAGATACGCAGTATTTT,CASSNDRADTQYF
-,TRBV20-1,TRBJ1-1,-,TGCAGTGCTAGATTGAGGACTGAAGCTTTCTTT,CSARLRTEAFF
TRBD1,TRBV4-2,TRBJ1-1,-,TGTGCCAGCAGCCAAGATTGGCGGACAGGGGACTACTTT,CASSQDWRTGDYF
-,TRBV2,TRBJ1-2,-,TGTGCCAGCAGTGACAATGGAGGGTCGAACTATGGCTACACCTTC,CASSDNGGSNYGYTF
TRBD2,TRBV11-2,TRBJ2-7,-,TGTGCCAGCAGCCCAATAGCGGGGAGATCCTACGAGCAGTACTTC,CASSPIAGRSYEQYF
TRBD1,TRBV29-1,TRBJ1-2,few,TGCAGCGTTTCAGGGGGCGAAGTTGGCTACACCTTC,CSVSGGEVGYTF
-,TRBV2,TRBJ2-7,-,TGTGCCAGCAGTGTCGACCCTTTCTCCTACGAGCAGTACTTC,CASSVDPFSYEQYF
-,TRBV28,TRBJ2-5,-,TGTGCCAGCAGGCGGCCGAGGGTGGAGACCCAGTACTTC,CASRRPRVETQYF
-,TRBV19,TRBJ1-1,-,TGTGCCAGTAGTAGCAGGTCGAACACTGAAGCTTTCTTT,CASSSRSNTEAFF
TRBD1,TRBV5-1,TRBJ1-2,-,TGCGCCAGCAGCCCTCGGGACAGCTATGGCTACACCTTC,CASSPRDSYGYTF
TRBD1,TRBV5-1,TRBJ1-2,-,TGCGCCAGCAGCCTCGACAGGGGGCGTCTCTATGGCTACACCTTC,CASSLDRGRLYGYTF
TRBD1,TRBV29-1,TRBJ1-4,-,TGCAGCGTCGGATTCCGGGACAGGAATGAAAAACTGTTTTTT,CSVGFRDRNEKLFF
-,TRBV19,TRBJ2-5,once,TGTGCCAGTAGTATCCCCTCCCAAGAGACCCAGTACTTC,CASSIPSQETQYF
-,TRBV2,TRBJ2-7,-,TGTGCCAGCAGTGCGCAGGGGCGGCGTGAGCAGTACTTC,CASSAQGRREQYF
TRBD2,TRBV6-5,TRBJ2-7,-,TGTGCCAGCAGTTACGGCGGGGGAACCCCCTACGAGCAGTACTTC,CASSYGGGTPYEQYF
-,TRBV28,TRBJ2-7,-,TGTGCCAGCAGTTCCCCACAGGGCAATGTCCACGAGCAGTACTTC,CASSSPQGNVHEQYF
-,TRBV11-2,TRBJ2-7,-,TGTGCCAGCAGCTTAGTAACCTCGACCGGAATCTACGAGCAGTACTTC,CASSLVTSTGIYEQYF
-,TRBV9,TRBJ1-1,once,TGTGCCAGCAGCGCTCTGGGATTGAACACTGAAGCTTTCTTT,CASSALGLNTEAFF